Shown below are 15 T cell receptor beta chains from a single sample sequenced in a study of blood T cell repertoires in COVID-19. The assay was immunoSEQ multiplex PCR, and TCRdb's table has in-frame clones only and misses some. Here the sample spans 100,000 to 150,000 clones, about 80% being singletons. Sequences were obtained from peripheral blood. These receptor sequences come from a human donor in a cohort sampled during active COVID-19.

This rearrangement joins TRBV5-4 to TRBJ2-1; tentative D call: TRBD2 (6 bases). The CDR3 is made up of 15 amino acids. Germline CDR1 SGHNT, CDR2 YYREEE (reference sequence). Between the trimmed V and J ends, which lost 2 bases and 5 bases, there was a span of 14 bases. The CDR3 region is CASSFGAGINNEQFF. DNA for the CDR3: TGTGCCAGCAGCTTCGGCGCGGGAATAAACAATGAGCAGTTCTTC. Full variable domain (outside the CDR3, taken from reference TRBV5-4 and TRBJ2-1): ETGVTQSPTHLIKTRGQQVTLRCSSQSGHNTVSWYQQALGQGPQFIFQYYREEENGRGNFPPRFSGLQFPNYSSELNVNALELDDSALYLCASSFGAGINNEQFFGPGTRLTVL.

This chain connects TRBV10-3 to TRBJ1-1; 9 nucleotides line up with TRBD1. Germline assignment: CDR1 ENHRY and CDR2 SYGVKD. The CDR3 is made up of 13 amino acids. The ends lost 8 bases at V and 4 bases at J; junction bases unmatched: 5. CDR3 protein: CAIGRDRVTEAFF. The CDR3 DNA follows: TGTGCCATCGGACGGGACAGGGTCACTGAAGCTTTCTTT.

There are a few counts of this clone. J is TRBJ2-5 and V is TRBV11-2, with 8 bases lining up with TRBD2. V dropped 11 bases and J dropped 1; count of bases not matched to a gene: 15. The CDR3 extends over 16 amino acids. Looked up from germline, CDR1 is SGHAT and CDR2 is FQNNGV. CDR3 in amino acids: CAGANRASGLQETQYF. The CDR3 nucleotides read TGTGCCGGAGCTAATAGGGCTAGCGGGCTCCAAGAGACCCAGTACTTC.

The chain carries TRBV3-1 (or the pseudogene TRBV3-2) and TRBJ2-3, with 13 bases that match TRBD2. Per the germline V gene, CDR1 is LGHDT and CDR2 is YNNKEL (reference sequence). The CDR3 covers 17 residues. Trimming took 3 bases from V and 2 from J; bases not matched to a gene: 5. CDR3 region: CASSQSGTSGITDTQYF. The CDR3, as DNA: TGTGCCAGCAGCCAGAGCGGGACTAGCGGGATCACAGATACGCAGTATTTT.

The J gene is TRBJ1-1, the V gene TRBV18; TRBD1 might be the D (6 bases). The CDR3 extends over 15 amino acids. The V gene's germline CDR1 is KGHSH and CDR2 LQKENI. V lost 2 bases, J lost 5 bases, and 15 bases lay in between. The CDR3 region is CASSPGGGDRTEAFF. The DNA of the CDR3 is TGTGCCAGCTCACCAGGAGGGGGGGATAGAACTGAAGCTTTCTTT.

CDR3 nucleotide sequence: TGTGCCAGCAGCCTTACGACAGGCTACGAGCAGTACTTC. This translates into CASSLTTGYEQYF. This chain joins TRBV7-3 and TRBJ2-7; the D gene is possibly TRBD1 (6 bases). Germline V CDR1 and CDR2: SGHTA, FQGTGA. Trimming took off 5 bases at V and 3 bases at J, with 11 bases between the two ends. The CDR3 is made up of 13 amino acids.

This rearrangement joins TRBV28 to TRBJ1-2; 9 nucleotides match TRBD1. Germline-derived CDR1 and CDR2 are MDHEN and SYDVKM. The CDR3 contains 16 residues. The ends lost 3 bases at V and 6 bases at J; junction bases unmatched: 11. The CDR3 DNA is TGTGCCAGCAGTTTCCGTGGGACAGGGACCTCTCATGGCTACACCTTC. This codes for CASSFRGTGTSHGYTF.

The chain uses TRBV11-1 and TRBJ2-1, with TRBD1 matching over 7 bases. Germline trimming cut 4 bases from V and 6 bases from J; bases unmatched to any gene: 3. Germline V gene sequence: CDR1 SGHAT, CDR2 FQDESV (reference sequence). The CDR3 consists of 13 residues. Here the CDR3 DNA reads TGTGCCAGCAGCTCCCGGGACAGCAATGAGCAGTTCTTC. Translated: CASSSRDSNEQFF.

The V and J genes are TRBV5-6 and TRBJ2-2; 10 bases map to TRBD2. CDR3 length: 17 amino acids. In germline, CDR1 is SGHDT, CDR2 YYEEEE. Germline trimming cut 3 bases from V and 1 base from J; bases unmatched to any gene: 6. CDR3 sequence reads: CASSSVLAGLNTGELFF. As DNA, the CDR3 is TGTGCCAGCAGCTCGGTACTAGCGGGGCTGAACACCGGGGAGCTGTTTTTT.

This clone was seen a handful of times. The CDR3 DNA reads TGCGCCAGCAGCCGAGTTAGCGGGAGCTCCTACGAGCAGTACTTC. This gives the protein CASSRVSGSSYEQYF. This chain uses TRBV5-1 with TRBJ2-7; 9 nucleotides agree with TRBD2. With V trimmed by 4 bases and J by 0 bases, 5 bases remained unmatched. Germline values: CDR1 SGHRS, CDR2 YFSETQ. The CDR3 is 15 amino acids.

J is TRBJ2-3 and V is TRBV6-1; D is perhaps TRBD2 (5 bases). The germline V gene encodes CDR1 MNHNS and CDR2 SASEGT. The length of the CDR3 is 17 residues. Trimming took 4 bases from V and 0 from J, leaving 17 bases between them. The DNA for the CDR3 is TGTGCCAGCAGTGCGGGTCCAGCGGTCCTTAGCACAGATACGCAGTATTTT. Translating it yields CASSAGPAVLSTDTQYF.

V and J are TRBV18 and TRBJ2-7, with a tentative D call TRBD2 (6 bases). The germline V gene has CDR1 KGHSH and CDR2 LQKENI. The CDR3 runs to 17 residues. Trimming shortened V by 3 bases and J by 2 bases, and 20 bases separated the two germline ends. The CDR3 here is CASSPYPPGGAAYEQYF. In nucleotides, the CDR3 is TGTGCCAGCTCACCGTACCCTCCCGGAGGGGCAGCCTACGAGCAGTACTTC.

J is TRBJ1-4 and V is TRBV19, with D perhaps matching TRBD1 (6 bases). CDR1 is LNHDA, CDR2 SQIVND, per germline (reference sequence). The CDR3 sequence is 14 residues long. The ends were cut back, 7 bases at V and 8 bases at J, with 17 bases in the middle. CDR3: CASIGAGVGEKLFF. Here the CDR3 DNA reads TGTGCCAGTATCGGGGCAGGGGTCGGCGAAAAACTGTTTTTT.

The chain has TRBV3-1 (or the pseudogene TRBV3-2) and TRBJ1-5; D gene uncertain. Between the trimmed V and J ends, which lost 0 bases and 7 bases, there was a span of 7 bases. The CDR3 loop spans 13 amino acids. The germline V gene encodes CDR1 LGHDT and CDR2 YNNKEL (reference sequence). In DNA, the CDR3 is TGTGCCAGCAGCCAAGATGGAGGACAGCCCCAGCATTTT. Translated: CASSQDGGQPQHF.

The chain recombines TRBV4-3 with TRBJ2-3; D remains ambiguous. The CDR3 covers 15 residues. Trimming took off 0 bases at V and 1 base at J, with 8 bases between the two ends. The V gene's germline CDR1 is LGHNA and CDR2 YSLEER. CDR3 sequence: CASSQEDRGTDTQYF. The CDR3, as DNA: TGCGCCAGCAGCCAAGAAGACCGGGGCACAGATACGCAGTATTTT.